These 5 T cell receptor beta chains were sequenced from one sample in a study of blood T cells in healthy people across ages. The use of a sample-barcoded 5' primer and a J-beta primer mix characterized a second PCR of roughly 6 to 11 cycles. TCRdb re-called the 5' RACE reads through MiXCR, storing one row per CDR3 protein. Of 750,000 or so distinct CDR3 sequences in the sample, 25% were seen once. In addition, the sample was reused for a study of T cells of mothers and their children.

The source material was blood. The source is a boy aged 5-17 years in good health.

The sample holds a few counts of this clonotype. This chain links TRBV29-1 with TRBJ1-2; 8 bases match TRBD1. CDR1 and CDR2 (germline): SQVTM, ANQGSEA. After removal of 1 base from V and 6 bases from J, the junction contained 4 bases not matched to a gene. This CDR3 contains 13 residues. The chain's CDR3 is CSVEVWTGNGYTF. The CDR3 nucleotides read TGCAGCGTTGAAGTTTGGACAGGGAATGGCTACACCTTC.

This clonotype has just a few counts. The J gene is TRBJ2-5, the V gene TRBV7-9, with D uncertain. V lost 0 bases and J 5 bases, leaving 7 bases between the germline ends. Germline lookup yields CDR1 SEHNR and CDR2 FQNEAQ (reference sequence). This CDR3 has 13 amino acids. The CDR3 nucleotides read TGTGCCAGCAGCTTAGCGGATGCGGAGACCCAGTACTTC. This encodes CASSLADAETQYF.

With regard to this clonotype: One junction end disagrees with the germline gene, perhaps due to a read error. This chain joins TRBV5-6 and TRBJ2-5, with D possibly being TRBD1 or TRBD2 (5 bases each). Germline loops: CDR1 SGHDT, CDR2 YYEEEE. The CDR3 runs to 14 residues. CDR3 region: CASHTDGDAESQYF. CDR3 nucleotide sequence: TGTGCCAGCCACACAGACGGGGACGCCGAGAGCCAGTACTTC.

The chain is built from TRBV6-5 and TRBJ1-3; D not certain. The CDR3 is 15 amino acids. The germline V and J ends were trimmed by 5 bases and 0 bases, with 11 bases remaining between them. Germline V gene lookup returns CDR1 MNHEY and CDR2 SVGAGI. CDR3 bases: TGTGCCAGCAGTCCTACCGCCTTCTCTGGAAACACCATATATTTT. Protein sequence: CASSPTAFSGNTIYF.

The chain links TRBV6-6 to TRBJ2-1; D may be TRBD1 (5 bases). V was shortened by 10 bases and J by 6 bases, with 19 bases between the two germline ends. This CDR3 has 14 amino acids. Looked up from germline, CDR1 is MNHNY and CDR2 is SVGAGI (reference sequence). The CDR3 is CAIAAGQGFNEQFF. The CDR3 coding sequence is TGTGCCATTGCAGCAGGGCAGGGTTTCAATGAGCAGTTCTTC.